The TCR beta chain described here comes from a study of T cell responses to AZD1222 COVID-19 vaccine. General study points: A mostly white British donor set with more females was recruited, and clonal diversity was possibly underestimated. Dominant at 160-218 and 743-854, vaccine-associated CD4 TCRs also spanned spike. At baseline, just a handful of AZD1222 recipients tested seropositive. Repertoires were collected only later (after the peak T cell response had occurred).

Repertoires were generated with immunoSEQ multiplex PCR, while TCRdb's copy carries only in-frame clones and drops some. The sample has 100,000 to 150,000 clones, around 84% seen once. As concerns this clone: What it binds is not known.

The CDR3 length is 16 residues. This sequence joins TRBV21-1 and TRBJ1-4; the table's D call, TRBD1, has no DNA check behind it. TRBV21-1 is designated a pseudogene. The sample consisted of peripheral blood, taken on day 0 of AZD1222 vaccination. This clonotype was sampled from an adult in good health. CDR3 sequence (DNA): TGTGCCAGCAGCAAACCCTCAGGGGGCGCCGATGAAAAACTGTTTTTT. Translated, it gives CASSKPSGGADEKLFF.